This is a list of T cell receptor beta chains from one sample in a study of beta chain features in type 1 diabetes. Method: immunoSEQ multiplex PCR; TCRdb's copy keeps in-frame clones and lacks some. The sample has around 340,000 clones, about 19% seen once. Sequenced input: naive CD4+ T cells from blood. These receptors originate from a woman aged 18-35 years in good health. The CDR3 runs from the conserved cysteine through the conserved F or W. A D gene is named only where the DNA matches it firmly. Not all rows give a size; the values are once, few, many and, for expanded clones, a class.

v_call: TRBV25-1
j_call: TRBJ2-5
d_call: .
clone_size: .
cdr3_nt: TGTGCCAGCAGTGAACCCAAGGACTTGAAAGAGACCCAGTACTTC
cdr3_aa: CASSEPKDLKETQYF

v_call: TRBV2
j_call: TRBJ2-7
d_call: .
clone_size: few
cdr3_nt: TGTGCCAGCAGTGAAGGGGCTGGGGGCGCGGAAGAGCAGTACTTC
cdr3_aa: CASSEGAGGAEEQYF

v_call: TRBV6-5
j_call: TRBJ1-1
d_call: TRBD1
clone_size: few
cdr3_nt: TGTGCCAGCAGGCGGAAACAGGGGGCAGGCACTGAAGCTTTCTTT
cdr3_aa: CASRRKQGAGTEAFF

v_call: TRBV5-6
j_call: TRBJ1-1
d_call: TRBD1
clone_size: .
cdr3_nt: TGTGCCAGCAGCTTGGTAGGACAGGGGTTGAACACTGAAGCTTTCTTT
cdr3_aa: CASSLVGQGLNTEAFF

v_call: TRBV11-2
j_call: TRBJ2-1
d_call: TRBD2
clone_size: .
cdr3_nt: TGTGCCAGCAGCTTAGGGGCTAGCGGGATAGGGAATGAGCAGTTCTTC
cdr3_aa: CASSLGASGIGNEQFF

v_call: TRBV13
j_call: TRBJ1-3
d_call: .
clone_size: .
cdr3_nt: TGTGCCAGCAGCCTTCGAAACACCATATATTTT
cdr3_aa: CASSLRNTIYF

v_call: TRBV6-5
j_call: TRBJ1-2
d_call: TRBD1
clone_size: few
cdr3_nt: TGTGCCAGCAGTAACACCGGGACAGGGATTACCTTC
cdr3_aa: CASSNTGTGITF

v_call: TRBV9
j_call: TRBJ2-5
d_call: .
clone_size: .
cdr3_nt: TGTGCCAGCAGCTCCGGGGAAGAGACCCAGTACTTC
cdr3_aa: CASSSGEETQYF

v_call: TRBV29-1
j_call: TRBJ2-5
d_call: TRBD2
clone_size: .
cdr3_nt: TGCAGCGTAGACGGGGGGGGCCAAGAGACCCAGTACTTC
cdr3_aa: CSVDGGGQETQYF

v_call: TRBV11-2
j_call: TRBJ2-1
d_call: .
clone_size: few
cdr3_nt: TGTGCCAGCAGCCCGCGGGGGAGGGGGAGCTCCTACAATGAGCAGTTCTTC
cdr3_aa: CASSPRGRGSSYNEQFF

v_call: TRBV15
j_call: TRBJ1-1
d_call: .
clone_size: few
cdr3_nt: TGTGCCACCAGCCGGGGGGGGGACACTGAAGCTTTCTTT
cdr3_aa: CATSRGGDTEAFF

v_call: TRBV13
j_call: TRBJ2-3
d_call: .
clone_size: few
cdr3_nt: TGTGCCAGCAGCCCGAGCACAGATACGCAGTATTTT
cdr3_aa: CASSPSTDTQYF

v_call: TRBV30
j_call: TRBJ2-5
d_call: TRBD2
clone_size: few
cdr3_nt: TGTGCCTGGAGTTGGAGGGAGGGAGAGACCCAGTACTTC
cdr3_aa: CAWSWREGETQYF

v_call: TRBV19
j_call: TRBJ1-2
d_call: .
clone_size: once
cdr3_nt: TGTGCCAGTAGTATCCGACAGGTGAACTATGGCTACACCTTC
cdr3_aa: CASSIRQVNYGYTF

v_call: TRBV5-5
j_call: TRBJ2-1
d_call: TRBD2
clone_size: .
cdr3_nt: TGTGCCAGCGGAGGGAGGCGGGGGGTATACAATGAGCAGTTCTTC
cdr3_aa: CASGGRRGVYNEQFF